The 3 T cell receptor beta chains in this list originate from one sample, sequenced in a study of blood T cell repertoires in COVID-19. Assay used: immunoSEQ multiplex PCR; TCRdb lists only in-frame clones, some missing. The repertoire holds 75,000 to 100,000 clones, 86% seen once, with approximately 18% in the top ten. Material: peripheral blood. Receptors originate from a woman of 80 years or more with acute or convalescent COVID-19.

The gene calls are TRBV7-9 and TRBJ1-1; TRBD1 matches at 10 bases. This CDR3 is 15 amino acids long. The V and J ends lost 5 bases and 5 bases, in that order; junction bases with no gene match: 8. Germline V lookup: CDR1 SEHNR, CDR2 FQNEAQ (reference sequence). The CDR3 coding sequence is TGTGCCAGCAGCCCAGAGTGGGACAGGGGAACTGAAGCTTTCTTT. Translated: CASSPEWDRGTEAFF.

V gene TRBV6-6 combines with J gene TRBJ1-1; 7 nucleotides line up with TRBD1. Per the germline V gene, CDR1 is MNHNY and CDR2 is SVGAGI (reference sequence). The CDR3 loop spans 16 amino acids. V was pared by 6 bases and J by 3 bases, with 13 bases of the junction left unmatched. The CDR3 DNA follows: TGTGCCAGCAGAGCTCCCTGGACAGGACCCGACACTGAAGCTTTCTTT. Translating gives CASRAPWTGPDTEAFF.

The rearrangement uses TRBV5-6 and TRBJ1-5; 8 bases match TRBD1. There are 15 residues in the CDR3. Germline V lookup: CDR1 SGHDT, CDR2 YYEEEE. V lost 3 bases to trimming and J lost 5 bases; unmatched junction nucleotides: 7. CDR3 DNA: TGTGCCAGCAGCTCCTCCCCAGGGGGCCATCAGCCCCAGCATTTT. This sequence encodes CASSSSPGGHQPQHF.